These 28 T cell receptor beta chains were all obtained from the same sample, sequenced in a study of blood T cell repertoires in COVID-19. Generated by immunoSEQ multiplex PCR, the TCRdb table keeps only in-frame clones and is missing some. The table has 200,000 to 250,000 clones, approximately 82% seen once; the top ten hold approximately 4%. Sample: peripheral blood. The receptors stem from an elderly woman with acute or convalescent COVID-19.

V and J are TRBV29-1 and TRBJ1-1, with a tentative D call TRBD1 (6 bases). V was cut by 3 bases and J by 11 bases, with 13 bases left in between. The CDR3 loop spans 11 amino acids. Germline V lookup: CDR1 SQVTM, CDR2 ANQGSEA. The CDR3: CSVEENRVAFF. The DNA of the CDR3 is TGCAGCGTTGAGGAAAACAGGGTCGCTTTCTTT.

The genes are TRBV7-2 and TRBJ1-2, with no clear D. From germline, CDR1 is SGHTA and CDR2 FQGNSA. Trimming pared 2 bases from V and 6 bases from J, leaving 16 bases between. This CDR3 comprises 15 residues. CDR3 protein: CASSLIGGAGDGYTF. As DNA, the CDR3 is TGTGCCAGCAGCTTAATTGGCGGCGCCGGAGATGGCTACACCTTC. The full variable domain, its missing parts supplied by reference TRBV7-2 and TRBJ1-2, is GAGVSQSPSNKVTEKGKDVELRCDPISGHTALYWYRQSLGQGLEFLIYFQGNSAPDKSGLPSDRFSAERTGGSVSTLTIQRTQQEDSAVYLCASSLIGGAGDGYTFGSGTRLTVV.

The chain recombines TRBV14 with TRBJ1-5; unclear D gene. V shed 4 bases and J shed 4 bases, with 8 bases lying between them. Germline V gene data show CDR1 as SGHDN and CDR2 as FVKESK. The CDR3 contains 13 residues. CDR3 in DNA: TGTGCCAGCAGCCTGGGCCAAAATCAGCCCCAGCATTTT. Translation: CASSLGQNQPQHF. Filled out from reference TRBV14 and TRBJ1-5, the complete variable domain reads EAGVTQFPSHSVIEKGQTVTLRCDPISGHDNLYWYRRVMGKEIKFLLHFVKESKQDESGMPNNRFLAERTGGTYSTLKVQPAELEDSGVYFCASSLGQNQPQHFGDGTRLSIL.

The rearrangement joins TRBV30 to TRBJ1-2; 9 positions match TRBD1. The germline V gene has CDR1 GTSNPN and CDR2 SVGIG (reference sequence). Trimming took 2 bases from V and 8 from J; bases not matched to a gene: 6. CDR3 length equals 13 residues. The CDR3 DNA reads TGTGCCTGGAGTAGGGACAGGGCTCAGGGCTACACCTTC. Its translation: CAWSRDRAQGYTF.

The rearrangement links TRBV21-1 to TRBJ1-6; no DNA check was done on the table's D call, TRBD1. TRBV21-1 is a pseudogene. CDR3 length: 20 residues. The CDR3 protein is CASSKTADTDGPLYNSPLHF. CDR3 DNA: TGTGCCAGCAGCAAAACAGCCGACACGGATGGCCCTCTTTATAATTCACCCCTCCACTTT.

V and J are TRBV25-1 and TRBJ1-1; perhaps TRBD1 as D (5 bases). This CDR3 region has 14 residues. V lost 8 bases and J 0 bases, leaving 13 bases between the germline ends. Germline V gene lookup returns CDR1 MGHDK and CDR2 SYGVNS. CDR3 bases: TGTGCCAGCGCGGATTGGGGCATGAACACTGAAGCTTTCTTT. Protein: CASADWGMNTEAFF.

The chain couples TRBV7-9 to TRBJ1-6, with TRBD1 matching 9 bases. The germline gives CDR1 SEHNR, CDR2 FQNEAQ (reference sequence). Trimming took 5 bases from V and 8 from J; bases not matched to a gene: 4. The CDR3 has 14 amino acids. The CDR3 spells CASSTGTGHSPLHF. The CDR3 bases are TGTGCCAGCAGCACCGGGACAGGGCATTCACCCCTCCACTTT.

The rearrangement links TRBV6-1 to TRBJ1-5, with D unresolved. Germline assignment: CDR1 MNHNS and CDR2 SASEGT. V lost 1 base to trimming and J lost 5 bases, with 15 bases between them. This CDR3 is built from 16 residues. CDR3 amino acids: CASSEDIRGGDQPQHF. The CDR3 bases are TGTGCCAGCAGTGAAGACATCAGAGGCGGTGATCAGCCCCAGCATTTT.

This chain uses TRBV14 with TRBJ2-3; no firm D call. This CDR3 region has 11 residues. Looked up from germline, CDR1 is SGHDN and CDR2 is FVKESK. The V end lost 4 bases, the J end lost 10 bases, and 9 bases lay between the germline ends. The DNA of the CDR3 is TGTGCCAGCAGCCGGTGGAGTGCGCAGTATTTT. This encodes CASSRWSAQYF.

V gene TRBV21-1 combines with J gene TRBJ2-3; the table's D call TRBD2 went unverified against the DNA. TRBV21-1 is an annotated pseudogene. The CDR3 is 17 amino acids. The CDR3: CASSKEEERGGTDTQYF. As DNA, the CDR3 is TGTGCCAGCAGCAAAGAGGAGGAGCGGGGGGGCACAGATACGCAGTATTTT.

The V call is TRBV5-1, the J call TRBJ1-6; maybe TRBD1 (6 bases). Germline CDR1 is SGHRS and CDR2 is YFSETQ. CDR3 size: 15 residues. V was pared by 0 bases and J by 7 bases, with 11 bases between. The CDR3 reads CASSLESGVNSPLHF. CDR3 DNA: TGCGCCAGCAGCTTGGAATCAGGGGTAAATTCACCCCTCCACTTT.

The chain joins TRBV30 to TRBJ1-1; D remains ambiguous. Germline CDR1 GTSNPN, CDR2 SVGIG (reference sequence). This CDR3 contains 14 residues. With 3 bases removed from V and 3 bases from J, the gap between germline ends came to 14 bases. This CDR3 is CAWRGKRADTEAFF. The CDR3 coding sequence is TGTGCCTGGAGGGGGAAAAGAGCGGACACTGAAGCTTTCTTT.

The CDR3 loop reads CASSSQGNNSPLHF. As DNA, the CDR3 is TGTGCCAGCAGCTCACAGGGTAATAATTCACCCCTCCACTTT. The V and J genes are TRBV7-9 and TRBJ1-6; TRBD1 is a possible D gene (6 bases). Trimming took 4 bases from V and 5 from J, leaving 9 bases between them. The CDR3 runs 14 residues. Germline V CDR1 and CDR2: SEHNR, FQNEAQ (reference sequence).

The chain employs TRBV19 and TRBJ2-1; TRBD1 agrees at 7 bases. Germline CDR1 LNHDA, CDR2 SQIVND (reference sequence). After removal of 4 bases from V and 4 bases from J, the junction contained 7 bases not matched to a gene. The CDR3 runs to 15 residues. The CDR3 protein is CASSTDRAEYNEQFF. DNA for the CDR3: TGTGCCAGTAGTACCGACAGGGCAGAGTACAATGAGCAGTTCTTC.

The J gene is TRBJ1-1, the V gene TRBV19; TRBD1 aligns across 7 bases. CDR3 length: 16 residues. Germline lookup yields CDR1 LNHDA and CDR2 SQIVND (reference sequence). V shed 0 bases, J shed 7 bases, and the junction held 11 bases outside the gene matches. This chain's CDR3 is CASSIDDRAGGDEAFF. The CDR3 DNA follows: TGTGCCAGTAGTATAGATGACAGGGCAGGGGGAGATGAAGCTTTCTTT.

The rearrangement links TRBV5-6 to TRBJ1-2; 8 bases line up with TRBD1. CDR3 length: 16 amino acids. Germline CDR1 reads SGHDT; CDR2 reads YYEEEE. Unmatched junction bases numbered 13, after V lost 5 bases and J lost 4 bases. In DNA form, the CDR3 reads TGTGCCAGCAGTCTTAGACAGACAGGGGACCTCTATGGCTACACCTTC. Amino acids: CASSLRQTGDLYGYTF.

This rearrangement joins TRBV4-3 to TRBJ1-2; D perhaps matches TRBD1 (5 bases). Germline V gene lookup returns CDR1 LGHNA and CDR2 YSLEER. The CDR3 runs 16 residues. The V and J ends lost 0 bases and 5 bases respectively, with 16 bases between them. The CDR3 sequence: CASSQDRLGEKYGYTF. The CDR3 coding sequence is TGCGCCAGCAGCCAAGATAGGCTAGGGGAAAAATATGGCTACACCTTC.

The chain carries TRBV11-2 and TRBJ2-1, with 9 positions matching TRBD2. The CDR3 is 15 amino acids. Germline CDR1 is SGHAT and CDR2 is FQNNGV. The trim removed 0 bases at V and 4 bases at J, leaving 1 base unmatched. This CDR3 reads CASSLERGGYNEQFF. The DNA of the CDR3 is TGTGCCAGCAGCTTAGAGCGGGGGGGATACAATGAGCAGTTCTTC.

The chain recombines TRBV3-1 (or the pseudogene TRBV3-2) with TRBJ1-1; D is unclear. Germline values: CDR1 LGHDT, CDR2 YNNKEL (reference sequence). V dropped 4 bases and J dropped 4 bases, with 13 bases sitting between them. This CDR3 has 14 amino acids. This CDR3 is CASSLSGGSTEAFF. The CDR3 DNA reads TGTGCCAGCAGCCTCTCCGGTGGTAGCACTGAAGCTTTCTTT.

The chain combines TRBV3-1 (or the pseudogene TRBV3-2) with TRBJ1-1; D not resolved. The CDR3 is 15 amino acids. Trimming stripped 5 bases from V and 4 bases from J, with 17 bases between. Germline assignment: CDR1 LGHDT and CDR2 YNNKEL (reference sequence). The CDR3 region is CASSGSGGIGTEAFF. The CDR3 DNA sequence: TGTGCCAGCAGCGGGTCCGGCGGGATAGGCACTGAAGCTTTCTTT.

The V gene is TRBV7-9, the J gene TRBJ1-4; no reliable D call. CDR1 and CDR2 from the germline V gene are SEHNR and FQNEAQ (reference sequence). The CDR3 is 12 amino acids. Trimming stripped 3 bases from V and 4 bases from J, with 3 bases between. The CDR3 loop reads CASSFLNEKLFF. CDR3 sequence (DNA): TGTGCCAGCAGCTTTCTTAATGAAAAACTGTTTTTT.

This chain uses TRBV2 with TRBJ1-5, with a tentative D call TRBD1 (6 bases). The ends were cut back, 0 bases at V and 7 bases at J, with 22 bases in the middle. The germline CDR1 and CDR2 sequences are SNHLY and FYNNEI. The CDR3 is made up of 18 amino acids. CDR3 coding DNA: TGTGCCAGCAGTGAAGCGCGTGGGGGCGTAAAAGTAAAACAGCCCCAGCATTTT. Protein sequence: CASSEARGGVKVKQPQHF. Full variable domain (missing parts from reference TRBV2 and TRBJ1-5): EPEVTQTPSHQVTQMGQEVILRCVPISNHLYFYWYRQILGQKVEFLVSFYNNEISEKSEIFDDQFSVERPDGSNFTLKIRSTKLEDSAMYFCASSEARGGVKVKQPQHFGDGTRLSIL.

This rearrangement joins TRBV24-1 to TRBJ2-2; 9 bases are shared with TRBD1. Germline V gives CDR1 KGHDR, CDR2 SFDVKD. Losses at the gene ends were 2 bases for V and 6 bases for J; bases not matched to a gene: 3. The CDR3 loop spans 15 amino acids. CDR3 DNA sequence: TGTGCCACCAGTGATTCTGGACAGGGGTCCGGGGAGCTGTTTTTT. This translates into CATSDSGQGSGELFF.

This clone was counted between two and nine times. V usage is TRBV10-3 and J usage is TRBJ2-1; D unresolved. Germline V gives CDR1 ENHRY, CDR2 SYGVKD. This CDR3 spans 16 amino acids. V was shortened by 2 bases and J by 4 bases, with 15 bases between the two germline ends. The CDR3 loop reads CAISEQIHEPYNEQFF. The CDR3 nucleotides read TGTGCCATCAGTGAGCAGATCCACGAACCTTACAATGAGCAGTTCTTC.

V usage is TRBV28 and J usage is TRBJ1-6, with a possible D match to TRBD1 (5 bases). The CDR3 extends over 14 amino acids. The V and J ends lost 4 bases and 6 bases respectively, with 10 bases between them. CDR1 and CDR2 (germline): MDHEN, SYDVKM. For the CDR3, the DNA is TGTGCCAGCAGTTGGACAATTCCTAATTCACCCCTCCACTTT. Its protein is CASSWTIPNSPLHF.

This clone was seen more than once but under ten times. This chain connects TRBV6-6 to TRBJ1-4; the D is unclear. The germline V and J ends were trimmed by 2 bases and 0 bases, with 10 bases remaining between them. The CDR3 runs 16 residues. Germline V CDR1 and CDR2: MNHNY, SVGAGI (reference sequence). The CDR3 DNA follows: TGTGCCAGCAGTTACCGGAGCCCTGCAACTAATGAAAAACTGTTTTTT. It is translated as CASSYRSPATNEKLFF.

The chain recombines TRBV6-1 with TRBJ1-1; D gene uncertain. The length of the CDR3 is 13 residues. In germline, CDR1 is MNHNS, CDR2 SASEGT. Trimming left V 2 bases short and J 1 base short, with 5 bases between. CDR3: CASSELWNTEAFF. The CDR3 nucleotides read TGTGCCAGCAGTGAATTATGGAACACTGAAGCTTTCTTT.

This chain links TRBV28 with TRBJ1-1; 7 nucleotides align to TRBD1. V lost 4 bases, J lost 2 bases, and 7 bases stayed unmatched. The germline V gene encodes CDR1 MDHEN and CDR2 SYDVKM. The CDR3 sequence is 15 residues long. The CDR3 DNA reads TGTGCCAGCAGTTCGGGGACAGCAATCAACACTGAAGCTTTCTTT. Amino acid sequence: CASSSGTAINTEAFF.